A selection of T cell receptor beta chains follows, all from one sample in a study of Graves' ophthalmopathy and Graves' hyperthyroidism. TCRdb passed the multiplex PCR reads through MiXCR, listing each CDR3 protein once. The sample has hundreds of thousands of distinct CDR3 sequences, around 20% seen once. Sequenced material: peripheral blood. The receptors here all came from a woman aged 18-35 years with stable Graves' hyperthyroidism. Each CDR3 is given with its conserved first and last residue. The order of the fields is clone size, D gene, V gene, J gene, CDR3 DNA, CDR3 protein. D genes are given only for firm matches. Clone size, where shown, is once, few, many, or a class for clones that have expanded.

many	TRBD1	TRBV25-1	TRBJ2-7	TGTGCCAGCAGTGCCGAATCGGGACAGCCCCCCTACGAGCAGTACTTC	CASSAESGQPPYEQYF
many	-	TRBV6-5	TRBJ2-5	TGTGCCAGCAGTTCCCTAGGAGGTCAAGAGACCCAGTACTTC	CASSSLGGQETQYF
many	TRBD1	TRBV7-9	TRBJ2-4	TGTGCCAGCAGCTCCGGACAGGGTGGAAACATTCAGTACTTC	CASSSGQGGNIQYF
-	-	TRBV6-5	TRBJ2-6	TGTGCCAGCAGTTACTCAGATTCTGGGGCCAACGTCCTGACTTTC	CASSYSDSGANVLTF
-	-	TRBV30	TRBJ2-7	TGTGCCTGGAACCCTACGTGGAGCGACGGCGAGCAGTACTTC	CAWNPTWSDGEQYF
many	-	TRBV28	TRBJ2-7	TGTGCCAGCAGTCCGGCAGGGTCCCTTTTCTACGAGCAGTACTTC	CASSPAGSLFYEQYF
many	-	TRBV19	TRBJ2-7	TGTGCCAGTAGTACCGGGAAGGAGATCCACGAGCAGTACTTC	CASSTGKEIHEQYF
many	-	TRBV29-1	TRBJ1-1	TGCAGCGTTGAAGTCATGAGGGGAACTGAAGCTTTCTTT	CSVEVMRGTEAFF
-	-	TRBV28	TRBJ1-2	TGTGCCAGCGGGAGTGGGACATTCTATGGCTACACCTTC	CASGSGTFYGYTF
-	-	TRBV6-5	TRBJ2-7	TGTGCCAGCAGTTACTCGGAGAGCTCCTACGAGCAGTACTTC	CASSYSESSYEQYF
many	-	TRBV6-5	TRBJ1-1	TGTGCCAGCAGACAACAGGGAACTGAAGCTTTCTTT	CASRQQGTEAFF
many	-	TRBV12-3/TRBV12-4	TRBJ2-7	TGTGCCAGCAGTTTTAAAGTCGTGGGGGACGAGCAGTACTTC	CASSFKVVGDEQYF
many	-	TRBV7-2	TRBJ2-1	TGTGCCAGCAGCTTTGCGGGCAAAACCCCAAATGAGCAGTTCTTC	CASSFAGKTPNEQFF
-	TRBD1	TRBV6-2/TRBV6-3	TRBJ1-5	TGTGCCAGCAGTCCCGGTAACAGGGGAGGTCTCCGGATGAGCAATCAGCCCCAGCATTTT	CASSPGNRGGLRMSNQPQHF
-	-	TRBV6-1	TRBJ1-5	TGTGCCAGCAGGGAGACAGCCCAGAGGCCCCAGCATTTT	CASRETAQRPQHF
many	-	TRBV28	TRBJ2-2	TGTGCCAGCAGTGGAACAGGGAGGATCGGGGAGCTGTTTTTT	CASSGTGRIGELFF
many	-	TRBV30	TRBJ1-2	TGTGCCTGGAGTGCTGGGATTCCTTATGGCTACACCTTC	CAWSAGIPYGYTF
-	-	TRBV29-1	TRBJ1-1	TGCAGCGTTGCCTCAGGCCCTCAGACAGCTTTCTTT	CSVASGPQTAFF
many	-	TRBV10-1	TRBJ1-2	TGCGCCAGCAGTCAGACGAAGAACTATGGCTACACCTTC	CASSQTKNYGYTF
many	-	TRBV12-3/TRBV12-4	TRBJ2-5	TGTGCCAGATTAGAAGTTTGGTCGTTCCAAGAGACCCAGTACTTC	CARLEVWSFQETQYF
many	-	TRBV27	TRBJ1-5	TGTGCCAGCAGTTTCTCCCGGGGGCCCCAGCATTTT	CASSFSRGPQHF
-	-	TRBV6-1	TRBJ1-1	TGTGCCAGCAGTATCAAATCAGGGGCCACTGAAGCTTTCTTT	CASSIKSGATEAFF
many	TRBD1	TRBV6-5	TRBJ1-1	TGTGCCAGCAGCGGGACAGGGATGACTGAAGCTTTCTTT	CASSGTGMTEAFF
-	-	TRBV19	TRBJ1-1	TGCGCCAGTAGTATGTACACTGAAGCTTTCTTT	CASSMYTEAFF
many	-	TRBV20-1	TRBJ1-5	TGCAGTGCTAGGGACCCAGTAACCTATAGCAATCAGCCCCAGCATTTT	CSARDPVTYSNQPQHF
-	-	TRBV6-1	TRBJ2-7	TGTGCCAGCAGTGTGGCCGCCGACTACGAGCAGTACTTC	CASSVAADYEQYF
few	TRBD1	TRBV6-2/TRBV6-3	TRBJ1-5	TGTGCCAGCAGTGTACAGCAGGGGGCCGGCAATCAGCCCCAGCATTTT	CASSVQQGAGNQPQHF
many	TRBD1	TRBV19	TRBJ1-5	TGTGCCAGTAGCCCAAGGAGGGGGACAGTCCGGCGGGGATATAGCAATCAGCCCCAGCATTTT	CASSPRRGTVRRGYSNQPQHF
-	TRBD1	TRBV7-8	TRBJ2-7	TGCGCCAGCAGCTTAGCCCCGACAGGGTACGAGCAGTACTTC	CASSLAPTGYEQYF
few	-	TRBV24-1	TRBJ1-5	TGTGCCACCAAGGTTCAGCCCCAGCATTTT	CATKVQPQHF
many	-	TRBV7-2	TRBJ2-7	TGTGCCAGCAGCTTAGGTCGTTTAGGCTACGAGCAGTACTTC	CASSLGRLGYEQYF
many	-	TRBV7-2	TRBJ1-1	TGTGCCAGCAGCCGCCGTGGAGGGGACACTGAAGCTTTCTTT	CASSRRGGDTEAFF
-	TRBD1	TRBV11-2	TRBJ1-6	TGTGCCAGCAGCTTAGTCACCTCAGGGGGCTCACCCCTCCACTTT	CASSLVTSGGSPLHF
few	TRBD1	TRBV12-3/TRBV12-4	TRBJ1-1	TGTGCCAGCATCCCGGGACAGGGTGGGGTGGACACTGAAGCTTTCTTT	CASIPGQGGVDTEAFF
many	TRBD2	TRBV5-1	TRBJ2-5	TGCGCCAGCAGCTTGGCGGGTAGCGGGAGGGAAGAGACCCAGTACTTC	CASSLAGSGREETQYF
many	-	TRBV5-1	TRBJ2-6	TGCGCCAGCAGCCTGACAGTCTCTGGGGCCAACGTCCTGACTTTC	CASSLTVSGANVLTF
few	TRBD1	TRBV11-2	TRBJ2-3	TGTGCCACGACCAAGGACAGGGGATTGGATACGCAGTATTTT	CATTKDRGLDTQYF
many	TRBD1	TRBV27	TRBJ2-5	TGTGCCAGCAGAGGAATCGGGACAGGGGAAGAGACCCAGTACTTC	CASRGIGTGEETQYF
few	-	TRBV28	TRBJ2-5	TGTGCCAGCAGAACATCGGGGGCGGGAGAGACCCAGTACTTC	CASRTSGAGETQYF
few	-	TRBV7-2	TRBJ1-1	TGTGCCAGCAGCCTAGCGGTGGCGGCCCTTGAAGCTTTCTTT	CASSLAVAALEAFF